Presented here are 24 T cell receptor beta chains from one specimen sequenced in a study of identical twins. MiXCR, applied by TCRdb to the 5' RACE reads, yields one record per CDR3 protein. The sample records more than 200,000 distinct CDR3 sequences, about 14% being singletons. Input material: memory (CD45RO+) T cells sorted from blood. These receptors all come from a woman aged 18-29 years in good health.

V usage is TRBV6-5 and J usage is TRBJ1-2; D gene ambiguous. The CDR3 is 14 residues long. Germline CDR1 MNHEY, CDR2 SVGAGI. Deletions cut 0 bases from V and 5 bases from J, with 10 bases between. CDR3 protein: CASSYSGKGYGYTF. The CDR3 DNA sequence: TGTGCCAGCAGTTACTCGGGGAAAGGATATGGCTACACCTTC.

The V call is TRBV5-6, the J call TRBJ2-2; D is unresolved. Trimming took 4 bases from V and 0 from J, leaving 4 bases between them. Germline V lookup: CDR1 SGHDT, CDR2 YYEEEE. This CDR3 has 13 amino acids. CDR3 sequence: CASSLPNTGELFF. DNA for the CDR3: TGTGCCAGCAGCCTCCCGAACACCGGGGAGCTGTTTTTT.

The chain joins TRBV5-1 to TRBJ1-1, with D tentatively TRBD1 (5 bases). The V end lost 1 base, the J end lost 1 base, and 11 bases lay between the germline ends. The CDR3 is 15 residues long. CDR1 and CDR2 (germline): SGHRS, YFSETQ. The CDR3 bases are TGCGCCAGCAGCTTGAAAGGCGGGGCGAACACTGAAGCTTTCTTT. Encoded protein: CASSLKGGANTEAFF.

The chain joins TRBV12-3 or TRBV12-4 to TRBJ1-2; D may be TRBD1 (6 bases). The germline V and J ends were trimmed by 7 bases and 5 bases, with 23 bases remaining between them. The CDR3 contains 16 residues. The CDR3 is CASTVNLDRSYYGYTF. CDR3 DNA sequence: TGTGCCAGCACCGTAAATCTCGACAGGAGCTATTATGGCTACACCTTC.

There are a few counts of this clonotype. V and J are TRBV5-1 and TRBJ1-1, with 8 bases that match TRBD1. The CDR3 has 14 amino acids. The germline CDR1 and CDR2 sequences are SGHRS and YFSETQ. Trimming at V came to 4 bases and at J to 0 bases, leaving 2 bases not matched to a gene. The CDR3 region is CASSGQGMNTEAFF. CDR3 in DNA: TGCGCCAGCAGCGGACAGGGTATGAACACTGAAGCTTTCTTT.

Concerning this clonotype itself: Being one base from a much bigger clone, this may be a read error. The rearrangement joins TRBV20-1 to TRBJ2-4; 8 nucleotides match TRBD2. The germline CDR1 and CDR2 sequences are DFQATT and SNEGSKA (reference sequence). This CDR3 comprises 13 residues. In DNA form, the CDR3 reads TGCAGTGCTATCGGACTAGCCAAAAACATTCGGTACTTC. Translation: CSAIGLAKNIRYF.

This clonotype was counted a few times. The J gene is TRBJ2-5, the V gene TRBV6-5, with D tentatively TRBD1 (5 bases). This CDR3 comprises 15 residues. V was pared by 2 bases and J by 7 bases, with 17 bases between. Germline V gives CDR1 MNHEY, CDR2 SVGAGI. The CDR3 sequence is CASSYEESSTGTQYF. CDR3 DNA sequence: TGTGCCAGCAGTTACGAGGAGAGCTCTACAGGGACCCAGTACTTC.

V gene TRBV10-1 combines with J gene TRBJ1-1; D may be TRBD1 (5 bases). The CDR3 runs 14 residues. V was trimmed by 0 bases and J by 3 bases, leaving 8 bases between them. Germline V gives CDR1 WNHNN, CDR2 SYGVQD (reference sequence). The CDR3 nucleotides read TGCGCCAGCAGTGAGTCGGGGACGTACACTGAAGCTTTCTTT. Residues: CASSESGTYTEAFF.

This clonotype was counted only a few times. This rearrangement joins TRBV7-9 to TRBJ2-7, with D possibly being TRBD1 (6 bases). CDR3 length: 14 amino acids. Trimming shortened V by 7 bases and J by 4 bases, and 17 bases separated the two germline ends. The germline V gene has CDR1 SEHNR and CDR2 FQNEAQ (reference sequence). The CDR3 nucleotides are TGTGCCAGCAACATTCAGGGGCGGGTGTACGAGCAGTACTTC. It codes for CASNIQGRVYEQYF.

The chain couples TRBV12-3 or TRBV12-4 to TRBJ1-1, with D uncertain. CDR3 length: 13 amino acids. V lost 8 bases and J 2 bases, leaving 12 bases between the germline ends. Here the CDR3 reads CASQSTPNTEAFF. The CDR3 DNA reads as TGTGCCAGCCAGTCGACCCCAAACACTGAAGCTTTCTTT.

The chain recombines TRBV12-5 with TRBJ2-1; D tentatively reads TRBD1 or TRBD2 (5 bases each). The CDR3 is 16 amino acids. V shed 1 base and J shed 7 bases, with 17 bases lying between them. From germline, CDR1 is LGHNT and CDR2 FRNRAP. Here the CDR3 DNA reads TGTGCTAGTGGTTTGGGGGACCCTAACGGGAAAAATGAGCAGTTCTTC. Amino acid sequence: CASGLGDPNGKNEQFF.

The chain combines TRBV20-1 with TRBJ1-2; TRBD1 matches at 7 bases. With 5 bases clipped from V and 2 bases from J, the junction kept 8 bases outside the gene matches. This CDR3 comprises 14 residues. Looked up from germline, CDR1 is DFQATT and CDR2 is SNEGSKA (reference sequence). The CDR3 region is CSAPGQEANYGYTF. The CDR3 DNA follows: TGCAGTGCTCCCGGACAGGAAGCCAACTATGGCTACACCTTC.

This clonotype was seen many times. The V and J genes are TRBV28 and TRBJ1-3; D is ambiguous. This CDR3 spans 15 amino acids. Trimming removed 5 bases from V and 0 bases from J, with 11 bases in between. Germline loops: CDR1 MDHEN, CDR2 SYDVKM. The CDR3 coding sequence is TGTGCCAGCAGTCCCGGACTAGGCTCTGGAAACACCATATATTTT. It is translated as CASSPGLGSGNTIYF.

The V call is TRBV20-1, the J call TRBJ2-3; 7 bases fit TRBD2. Germline values: CDR1 DFQATT, CDR2 SNEGSKA (reference sequence). J was trimmed by 2 bases and V by 4 bases; bases with no gene match: 6. The CDR3 is 14 residues long. CDR3 sequence (DNA): TGCAGTGCTACCCCCCTAGCGGACACAGATACGCAGTATTTT. This codes for CSATPLADTDTQYF.

A few counts support this clonotype. The chain recombines TRBV11-2 with TRBJ2-5, with D possibly called TRBD1 or TRBD2 (5 bases each). V lost 5 bases and J 0 bases, leaving 10 bases between the germline ends. CDR1 SGHAT and CDR2 FQNNGV come from the germline V gene. The CDR3 contains 14 residues. This CDR3 reads CASSRGRYQETQYF. CDR3 nucleotides: TGTGCCAGCAGCAGGGGACGGTACCAAGAGACCCAGTACTTC.

J is TRBJ2-2 and V is TRBV12-3 or TRBV12-4, with D unclear. This CDR3 contains 12 residues. V was cut by 11 bases and J by 2 bases, with 9 bases left in between. The CDR3 sequence: CALDDNTGELFF. For the CDR3, the DNA is TGTGCCCTGGATGACAACACCGGGGAGCTGTTTTTT.

This chain connects TRBV6-1 to TRBJ2-7, with a weak D call TRBD1 (6 bases). V was cut by 6 bases and J by 2 bases, with 14 bases left in between. This CDR3 region has 14 residues. CDR1 and CDR2 from the germline V gene are MNHNS and SASEGT. CDR3 in DNA: TGTGCCAGCAGAGCCGGGACATTGACCTACGAGCAGTACTTC. It translates to CASRAGTLTYEQYF.

This clonotype occurred a few times. The chain joins TRBV5-4 to TRBJ2-3; no definite D call. CDR1 is SGHNT and CDR2 is YYREEE in the germline V gene (reference sequence). The V end lost 0 bases, the J end lost 4 bases, and 6 bases lay between the germline ends. The CDR3 spans 13 residues. The CDR3 nucleotides read TGTGCCAGCAGCTTGGATAAGCCAGATACGCAGTATTTT. Translated: CASSLDKPDTQYF.

CDR3 protein: CATSDAGTAQFF. In DNA form, the CDR3 reads TGTGCCACCAGTGATGCCGGGACTGCACAGTTCTTC. The rearrangement uses TRBV24-1 and TRBJ2-1; D may be TRBD2 (6 bases). Germline lookup yields CDR1 KGHDR and CDR2 SFDVKD. This CDR3 is built from 12 residues. The germline V and J ends were trimmed by 3 bases and 13 bases, with 12 bases remaining between them.

This chain joins TRBV5-6 and TRBJ1-1; a weak D match, TRBD1 (6 bases). This CDR3 has 16 residues. Germline loops: CDR1 SGHDT, CDR2 YYEEEE. Trimming pared 0 bases from V and 3 bases from J, leaving 15 bases between. CDR3: CASSLGLQGRDTEAFF. The CDR3 nucleotides read TGTGCCAGCAGCTTGGGTTTACAGGGAAGGGACACTGAAGCTTTCTTT.

The chain is built from TRBV11-2 and TRBJ2-3; the match to TRBD2 covers 13 bases. CDR3 length equals 16 residues. V lost 1 base and J lost 8; bases outside the gene matches: 6. Germline V gene sequence: CDR1 SGHAT, CDR2 FQNNGV. The CDR3 DNA reads as TGTGCCAGCAGCTTAGGACTAGCGGGAGGTTGGGTTACGCAGTATTTT. Protein: CASSLGLAGGWVTQYF. Using reference TRBV11-2 and TRBJ2-3 for the parts outside the CDR3, the full variable domain is EAGVAQSPRYKIIEKRQSVAFWCNPISGHATLYWYQQILGQGPKLLIQFQNNGVVDDSQLPKDRFSAERLKGVDSTLKIQPAKLEDSAVYLCASSLGLAGGWVTQYFGPGTRLTVL.

This clonotype was observed many times. This rearrangement joins TRBV14 to TRBJ2-1; TRBD1 agrees at 9 bases. V lost 5 bases, J lost 0 bases, and 8 bases stayed unmatched. The CDR3 runs 17 residues. CDR1 and CDR2 (germline): SGHDN, FVKESK. CDR3 loop: CASSKGQGTNSYNEQFF. The CDR3 coding sequence is TGTGCCAGCAGCAAAGGACAGGGGACCAACTCCTACAATGAGCAGTTCTTC.

This clonotype was seen at least ten times. The chain is built from TRBV7-9 and TRBJ1-1; possibly TRBD1 for D (6 bases). Trimming took 5 bases from V and 3 from J, leaving 16 bases between them. There are 15 residues in the CDR3. Germline V gene data show CDR1 as SEHNR and CDR2 as FQNEAQ (reference sequence). The DNA of the CDR3 is TGTGCCAGCAGCCCCCGCTGGGGGGCGGACACTGAAGCTTTCTTT. It encodes CASSPRWGADTEAFF.

This clonotype was recorded a few times. The chain is built from TRBV27 and TRBJ2-5; D call uncertain. V lost 8 bases to trimming and J lost 2 bases, with 15 bases between them. Germline CDR1 MNHEY, CDR2 SMNVEV (reference sequence). The CDR3 consists of 14 residues. The CDR3 spells CASPGRLNQETQYF. CDR3 sequence (DNA): TGTGCCAGCCCCGGCCGTTTAAATCAAGAGACCCAGTACTTC.